These T cell receptor beta chains were read from a single sample in a study of beta chain features in type 1 diabetes. Clones were read by immunoSEQ multiplex PCR, and TCRdb kept only the in-frame ones, dropping some. The repertoire holds around 100,000 clones, with 25% to 35% as singletons. The material sequenced was central memory CD4+ T cells from blood. The receptors derive from a woman between 18 and 30 years old with type 1 diabetes. The CDR3 runs from the conserved cysteine through the conserved F or W. Expanded clones are given a class, and other clones once, few, many or no size at all.

abundance | v_gene | CDR3aa
- | TRBV7-9 | CASSLFLGTSFGEQFF
- | TRBV19 | CASRGRGGDTEAFF
few | TRBV7-9 | CASSLRQGNTEAFF
- | TRBV18 | CASSRLAGAYEQYF
- | TRBV18 | CASSPGQRNEQYF
few | TRBV7-3 | CASRPGSGTGELFF
few | TRBV18 | CASSPGQGSGELFF
few | TRBV30 | CAWTSGTINEQFF
few | TRBV30 | CAWSRTSGNEQFF
- | TRBV4-1 | CASSQDAPRRGEQFF
- | TRBV2 | CASSASTRSRQYF
- | TRBV7-9 | CASSLSGANTEAFF
- | TRBV18 | CASSPPAPGRGETQYF
few | TRBV6-6 | CASSLQGQSDGYTF
- | TRBV25-1 | CASSDLGLASGEQFF
few | TRBV5-1 | CASSFSRQGALDTQYF
- | TRBV6-1 | CASSEGGTSGGTGETQYF
- | TRBV25-1 | CAVSGSSKNIQYF
- | TRBV28 | CASRPPGQGFTYEQYF
- | TRBV4-2 | CASSWTSNQPQHF
few | TRBV2 | CASSLDSDDNEKLFF
- | TRBV14 | CASSQGLWLAGPGGYNEQFF
- | TRBV5-1 | CASSWTGTGNTIYF
few | TRBV6-6 | CASSTGLGQETQYF
- | TRBV5-1 | CASSSGPQGGKGTEAFF
- | TRBV18 | CASSLNTEETQYF
few | TRBV7-9 | CASSLSRGRETQYF
- | TRBV5-5 | CASSLQGEGYTF
- | TRBV7-2 | CASSRLAGSYNEQFF
once | TRBV10-3 | CATRDNLSGANVLTF
few | TRBV2 | CASGKGGKGNIQYF
few | TRBV29-1 | CSVPGSSGATDTQYF
once | TRBV19 | CASSNQQSTDTQYF
- | TRBV7-2 | CASSWTFSGNTIYF
few | TRBV5-1 | CASSSGTDGYTF
- | TRBV5-4 | CASSRDAPGHSSYGYTF
few | TRBV11-2 | CASSASSSGWDTQYF
- | TRBV5-1 | CASSLEAGVGTDTQYF
- | TRBV9 | CASSASGKSGRELFF
- | TRBV9 | CASSVLAGVAPETQYF
few | TRBV19 | CASLAGKNTEAFF
- | TRBV19 | CASSSTSGSGANVLTF
few | TRBV7-9 | CASSLTSGNTDTQYF
few | TRBV5-1 | CASSPRSDSEAFF
- | TRBV28 | CASSLAGAPDTQYF
- | TRBV18 | CASSPSSGGNTGELFF
once | TRBV7-2 | CASSLGGGDTGELFF
- | TRBV5-6 | CASSKRTSGFYYEQFF